The 19 T cell receptor beta chains below were found in one sample sequenced in a study of blood T cell repertoires in COVID-19. Profiling relied on immunoSEQ multiplex PCR, and the TCRdb table lists in-frame clones only, not all of them. Of under 250,000 clones in the sample, roughly four fifths were seen once. Input material: peripheral blood. The receptors come from a woman younger than 30 with acute or convalescent COVID-19.

The chain employs TRBV12-3 or TRBV12-4 and TRBJ1-1, with 8 bases identical to TRBD1. This CDR3 has 13 amino acids. V trimming: 11 bases; J trimming: 5 bases; junction bases outside the gene matches: 10. The CDR3 here is CASQWTGLTEAFF. CDR3 nucleotide sequence: TGTGCCTCCCAGTGGACAGGGTTGACTGAAGCTTTCTTT.

The chain is built from TRBV28 and TRBJ1-4; D call uncertain. V shed 5 bases and J shed 5 bases, with 3 bases lying between them. The length of the CDR3 is 11 residues. The V gene's germline CDR1 is MDHEN and CDR2 SYDVKM. This CDR3 reads CASSSNEKLFF. In DNA, the CDR3 is TGTGCCAGCAGTAGCAATGAAAAACTGTTTTTT.

V and J are TRBV7-9 and TRBJ1-2; TRBD1 aligns across 8 bases. With 2 bases clipped from V and 4 bases from J, the junction kept 9 bases outside the gene matches. This CDR3 is built from 16 residues. Germline CDR1 SEHNR, CDR2 FQNEAQ (reference sequence). CDR3 amino acids: CASSLSLGQDIYGYTF. The CDR3 region has the DNA TGTGCCAGCAGCTTAAGTCTGGGACAGGATATCTATGGCTACACCTTC.

The rearrangement uses TRBV5-6 and TRBJ2-7, with 11 bases identical to TRBD1. This CDR3 is built from 15 residues. Losses at the gene ends were 4 bases for V and 6 bases for J; bases not matched to a gene: 9. CDR1 and CDR2 from the germline V gene are SGHDT and YYEEEE. The CDR3: CASSRSGTGGFEQYF. The CDR3 DNA sequence: TGTGCCAGCAGCCGATCCGGGACAGGGGGGTTCGAGCAGTACTTC.

This sequence joins TRBV27 and TRBJ2-2; tentatively, D is TRBD1 (5 bases). The ends were cut back, 8 bases at V and 2 bases at J, with 15 bases in the middle. From germline, CDR1 is MNHEY and CDR2 SMNVEV (reference sequence). The CDR3 runs 15 residues. The CDR3 sequence: CASSEPDSNTGELFF. CDR3 nucleotides: TGTGCCAGCTCCGAACCCGACAGTAACACCGGGGAGCTGTTTTTT.

J is TRBJ2-5 and V is TRBV19, with 10 bases lining up with TRBD2. Germline V CDR1 and CDR2: LNHDA, SQIVND (reference sequence). The J segment lost 4 bases and the V segment lost 4 bases, leaving 15 bases of the junction unmatched. This CDR3 is built from 18 residues. This CDR3 is CASSTGRLAGAVGETQYF. In DNA form, the CDR3 reads TGTGCCAGTAGTACGGGGCGGCTAGCGGGAGCTGTAGGAGAGACCCAGTACTTC. Full variable domain (remainder filled in from reference TRBV19 and TRBJ2-5): DGGITQSPKYLFRKEGQNVTLSCEQNLNHDAMYWYRQDPGQGLRLIYYSQIVNDFQKGDIAEGYSVSREKKESFPLTVTSAQKNPTAFYLCASSTGRLAGAVGETQYFGPGTRLLVL.

This chain joins TRBV28 and TRBJ1-5; a possible D gene is TRBD1 (6 bases). This CDR3 has 13 residues. Between the trimmed V and J ends, which lost 11 bases and 1 base, there was a span of 12 bases. Germline assignment: CDR1 MDHEN and CDR2 SYDVKM. CDR3 residues: CAGTRGSNQPQHF. In DNA form, the CDR3 reads TGTGCCGGGACAAGGGGGAGCAATCAGCCCCAGCATTTT. Full variable domain (remainder filled in from reference TRBV28 and TRBJ1-5): DVKVTQSSRYLVKRTGEKVFLECVQDMDHENMFWYRQDPGLGLRLIYFSYDVKMKEKGDIPEGYSVSREKKERFSLILESASTNQTSMYLCAGTRGSNQPQHFGDGTRLSIL.

The V and J genes are TRBV5-4 and TRBJ1-3; weak D call: TRBD1 (6 bases). CDR3 length equals 17 residues. V lost 1 base to trimming and J lost 0 bases, with 14 bases between them. The germline V gene has CDR1 SGHNT and CDR2 YYREEE (reference sequence). The CDR3 spells CASSLLGGANSGNTIYF. CDR3 nucleotides: TGTGCCAGCAGCTTGTTGGGGGGGGCCAACTCTGGAAACACCATATATTTT.

The V and J genes are TRBV2 and TRBJ1-2; 7 nucleotides align to TRBD1. The CDR3 runs to 14 residues. CDR1 SNHLY and CDR2 FYNNEI come from the germline V gene. V shed 6 bases, J shed 0 bases, and the junction held 4 bases outside the gene matches. CDR3 in DNA: TGTGCCAGCAGGGGGACAGTTGCTAACTATGGCTACACCTTC. Amino acids: CASRGTVANYGYTF. The variable domain in full, with the rest retrieved from reference TRBV2 and TRBJ1-2, is EPEVTQTPSHQVTQMGQEVILRCVPISNHLYFYWYRQILGQKVEFLVSFYNNEISEKSEIFDDQFSVERPDGSNFTLKIRSTKLEDSAMYFCASRGTVANYGYTFGSGTRLTVV.

The chain links TRBV6-1 to TRBJ1-4; no clear D gene. There are 14 residues in the CDR3. In germline, CDR1 is MNHNS, CDR2 SASEGT. V was clipped by 0 bases and J by 5 bases, with 7 bases between them. CDR3 loop: CASSEARRNEKLFF. CDR3 in DNA: TGTGCCAGCAGTGAAGCGCGGCGGAATGAAAAACTGTTTTTT.

This clone was observed once. The V and J genes are TRBV19 and TRBJ2-1, with unresolved D. This CDR3 has 15 residues. Trimming took off 2 bases at V and 5 bases at J, with 13 bases between the two ends. From germline, CDR1 is LNHDA and CDR2 SQIVND (reference sequence). Here the CDR3 DNA reads TGTGCCAGTAGTATAATTGCTTCTACCCACAATGAGCAGTTCTTC. It yields the protein CASSIIASTHNEQFF. The full variable domain, rest sourced from reference TRBV19 and TRBJ2-1, is DGGITQSPKYLFRKEGQNVTLSCEQNLNHDAMYWYRQDPGQGLRLIYYSQIVNDFQKGDIAEGYSVSREKKESFPLTVTSAQKNPTAFYLCASSIIASTHNEQFFGPGTRLTVL.

The table lists this clone with a few counts. The sample holds other DNA sequences that translate to the same CDR3. J is TRBJ2-7 and V is TRBV20-1, with TRBD2 as a possible D gene (6 bases). Germline V lookup: CDR1 DFQATT, CDR2 SNEGSKA (reference sequence). This CDR3 region has 11 residues. V gave up 6 bases and J gave up 3 bases, with 9 bases separating them. CDR3 in amino acids: CSARRGYEQYF. The CDR3 nucleotides read TGCAGTGCCAGGAGGGGCTACGAGCAGTACTTC.

The chain combines TRBV2 with TRBJ1-1, with 9 positions matching TRBD1. The CDR3 runs 19 residues. Germline V lookup: CDR1 SNHLY, CDR2 FYNNEI. With 6 bases clipped from V and 0 bases from J, the junction kept 17 bases outside the gene matches. The CDR3 protein is CASSATGGVFFSVNTEAFF. CDR3 sequence (DNA): TGTGCCAGCAGCGCTACAGGGGGCGTGTTTTTTTCGGTGAACACTGAAGCTTTCTTT.

This clone has only one observation. This rearrangement joins TRBV10-3 to TRBJ2-3; 8 bases agree with TRBD2. The CDR3 spans 18 residues. Germline V gives CDR1 ENHRY, CDR2 SYGVKD. V was pared by 4 bases and J by 1 base, with 13 bases of the junction left unmatched. CDR3 amino acids: CAISVAGGDDLGTDTQYF. The CDR3 nucleotides are TGTGCCATCAGTGTCGCGGGGGGAGACGACCTTGGCACAGATACGCAGTATTTT.

As to this clone: This same CDR3 is encoded by further DNA sequences in the sample. J is TRBJ2-2 and V is TRBV2; D is possibly TRBD2 (5 bases). The length of the CDR3 is 14 residues. V lost 0 bases to trimming and J lost 6 bases, with 8 bases between them. The germline V gene encodes CDR1 SNHLY and CDR2 FYNNEI. The CDR3 reads CASSEAGSAGELFF. CDR3 bases: TGTGCCAGCAGTGAAGCGGGGAGTGCCGGGGAGCTGTTTTTT.

Written as DNA, the CDR3 is TGTGCCAGCAGTGAACGGGGACCGACAGGGATTCTCGTGCAGTTCTTC. This codes for CASSERGPTGILVQFF. V is TRBV2 and J is TRBJ2-1; 7 bases line up with TRBD1. V shed 2 bases and J 12 bases; nucleotides not matched to a gene: 16. The CDR3 extends over 16 amino acids. Germline V lookup: CDR1 SNHLY, CDR2 FYNNEI.

This clone came up once. Different DNA sequences within this sample yield the same CDR3. This chain joins TRBV30 and TRBJ1-5, with TRBD1 identical over 9 bases. V lost 2 bases to trimming and J lost 4 bases; unmatched junction nucleotides: 3. The CDR3 has 14 residues. The V gene's germline CDR1 is GTSNPN and CDR2 SVGIG (reference sequence). The CDR3 protein is CAWSPGQGNQPQHF. CDR3 nucleotide sequence: TGTGCCTGGAGTCCGGGACAGGGAAATCAGCCCCAGCATTTT. The entire variable domain, with the rest obtained from reference TRBV30 and TRBJ1-5, is as follows: SQTIHQWPATLVQPVGSPLSLECTVEGTSNPNLYWYRQAAGRGLQLLFYSVGIGQISSEVPQNLSASRPQDRQFILSSKKLLLSDSGFYLCAWSPGQGNQPQHFGDGTRLSIL.

The V call is TRBV27, the J call TRBJ2-7; D not resolved. CDR1 and CDR2 (germline): MNHEY, SMNVEV (reference sequence). The CDR3 runs to 15 residues. Trimming left V 6 bases short and J 8 bases short, with 23 bases between. The DNA of the CDR3 is TGTGCCAGCAGCCCCCTCCCCCCGGTCGTCAACCAGCAGTACTTC. Protein: CASSPLPPVVNQQYF.

The V and J genes are TRBV5-4 and TRBJ1-4; a possible D gene is TRBD1 (6 bases). Germline CDR1 is SGHNT and CDR2 is YYREEE (reference sequence). V was pared by 7 bases and J by 0 bases, with 25 bases between. The CDR3 runs to 19 residues. The CDR3 sequence: CASQQLGGGSGSTNEKLFF. The CDR3 coding sequence is TGTGCCAGCCAACAGCTTGGCGGGGGCAGTGGGTCAACTAATGAAAAACTGTTTTTT.